Listed below are T cell receptor beta chains from one sample, sequenced in a study of blood T cell repertoires in COVID-19. This table comes from immunoSEQ multiplex PCR, and its TCRdb copy is limited to in-frame clones, with some not included. Among around 77,000 clones listed, approximately 89% were seen once. Source material: peripheral blood. The origin of the receptors is a woman aged 55-70 years with active COVID-19. CDR3s leave out the opening cysteine and the closing phenylalanine or tryptophan. Fields, in order: V gene, CDR3 protein.

V gene: TRBV27
CDR3 protein: ASSPTGTGIEAF

V gene: TRBV10-3
CDR3 protein: AISESGGGTEAF

V gene: TRBV14
CDR3 protein: ASSPPRDYANRIQY

V gene: TRBV12-3/TRBV12-4
CDR3 protein: ASSLRSGTEAF

V gene: TRBV7-8
CDR3 protein: ASSLTGGITGELF

V gene: TRBV4-1
CDR3 protein: ASSSVVGAGAGELF

V gene: TRBV7-9
CDR3 protein: ASSLGLIGGETQY

V gene: TRBV7-8
CDR3 protein: ASSLGGESYT

V gene: TRBV6-5
CDR3 protein: ASSMNRDTEAF

V gene: TRBV10-1
CDR3 protein: ASSNRVSGTGELF

V gene: TRBV3-1/TRBV3-2
CDR3 protein: ASSLGTSGSEQY

V gene: TRBV7-2
CDR3 protein: ASSDRSTGGRGYT

V gene: TRBV19
CDR3 protein: ASSRAGGPMDTQY